This T cell receptor beta chain was sequenced during a study of T cells in women clearing cervical HPV infection. Produced via immunoSEQ multiplex PCR; TCRdb's table is partial and in-frame only. This table holds 30,000 to 35,000 clones. Germline V gene sequence: CDR1 MNHEY, CDR2 SMNVEV (reference sequence). V lost 7 bases to trimming and J lost 6 bases, with 8 bases between them. The CDR3 runs 11 residues. Study outcomes and limitations: CIN3+ cases had significantly higher TCR repertoire richness than controls, but evenness did not differ.

In the case of this clone: Its antigen remains unknown. The sequence runs out 3 residues before the end of the CDR3; the remainder is reconstructed from the germline J gene.

The receptor comes from a woman between 18 and 70 years old with a cervical HPV16 infection that either progressed to CIN3+ or cleared (not recorded which). The material sequenced was blood buffy coat. The rearrangement uses TRBV27 and TRBJ2-3; possible D gene TRBD2, 5 bases. CDR3 residues: CASTTGDTQYF. CDR3 bases read: TGTGCCAGCACCACGGGGGATACG.